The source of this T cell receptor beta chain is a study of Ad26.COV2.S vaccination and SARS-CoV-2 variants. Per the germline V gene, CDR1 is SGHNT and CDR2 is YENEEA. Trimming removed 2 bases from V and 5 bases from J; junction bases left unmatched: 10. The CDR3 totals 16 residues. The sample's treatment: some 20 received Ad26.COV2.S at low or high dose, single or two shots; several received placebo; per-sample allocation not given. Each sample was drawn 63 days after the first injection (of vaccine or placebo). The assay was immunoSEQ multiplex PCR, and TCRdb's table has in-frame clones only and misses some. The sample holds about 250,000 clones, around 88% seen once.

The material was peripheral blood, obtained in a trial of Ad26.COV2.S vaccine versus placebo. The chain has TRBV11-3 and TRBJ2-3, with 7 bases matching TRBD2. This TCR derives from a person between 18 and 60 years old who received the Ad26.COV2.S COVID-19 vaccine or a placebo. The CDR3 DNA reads TGTGCCAGCAGCTTATCTGGCGGGAGTGTTCAAGATACGCAGTATTTT. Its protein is CASSLSGGSVQDTQYF.